One and the same sample provided the 18 T cell receptor beta chains below, sequenced in a study of Ad26.COV2.S vaccination and SARS-CoV-2 variants. The sample's treatment: about 20 received Ad26.COV2.S at low or high dose, single or two shots; roughly five received placebo; per-sample allocation not given. Sampling was performed 63 days after the first vaccine or placebo injection. Some clones are missing from TCRdb's copy, which holds only in-frame ones; the method was immunoSEQ multiplex PCR. Among hundreds of thousands of clones listed, around 84% were seen once. The sequenced sample was peripheral blood, obtained in a trial of Ad26.COV2.S vaccine versus placebo. These receptors came from a person aged 18-60 years who received the Ad26.COV2.S COVID-19 vaccine or a placebo.

The V gene is TRBV9, the J gene TRBJ2-1; 8 nucleotides agree with TRBD1. The CDR3 runs 15 residues. Germline V gene sequence: CDR1 SGDLS, CDR2 YYNGEE. V lost 4 bases and J lost 6; bases outside the gene matches: 9. The CDR3 here is CASSPRDRQANEQFF. The CDR3 coding sequence is TGTGCCAGCAGCCCCCGGGACAGGCAAGCCAATGAGCAGTTCTTC.

The chain is built from TRBV4-3 and TRBJ1-4; D is perhaps TRBD1 (6 bases). The germline V and J ends were trimmed by 1 base and 8 bases, with 11 bases remaining between them. The germline V gene has CDR1 LGHNA and CDR2 YSLEER. The CDR3 has 14 amino acids. The CDR3 DNA reads TGCGCCAGCAGCCAAGCCAGGGGAGTCGAAAAACTGTTTTTT. Its protein is CASSQARGVEKLFF.

This clone was counted between two and nine times. The CDR3 loop reads CAWATGALDSPLHF. For the CDR3, the DNA is TGTGCCTGGGCTACAGGGGCGTTAGATTCACCCCTCCACTTT. The chain carries TRBV30 and TRBJ1-6, with 7 positions matching TRBD1. Trimming cost V 5 bases and J 8 bases; bases outside gene matches: 9. CDR1 and CDR2 (germline): GTSNPN, SVGIG (reference sequence). The CDR3 consists of 14 residues.

This clone was seen a few times. The CDR3 region is CRAGGTANTEAFF. The CDR3 DNA sequence: TGCAGGGCCGGTGGGACAGCTAACACTGAAGCTTTCTTT. The V and J genes are TRBV29-1 and TRBJ1-1, with 7 bases identical to TRBD1. This CDR3 is built from 13 residues. Germline lookup yields CDR1 SQVTM and CDR2 ANQGSEA.

This clone is medium-sized by share. This rearrangement joins TRBV6-4 to TRBJ2-1, with 7 bases aligning to TRBD2. CDR1 MRHNA and CDR2 SNTAGT come from the germline V gene. CDR3 size: 15 residues. Trimming cost V 0 bases and J 4 bases; bases outside gene matches: 3. The CDR3 sequence: CASSDSASGYNEQFF. The CDR3 coding sequence is TGTGCCAGCAGTGACTCGGCTAGCGGTTACAATGAGCAGTTCTTC.

V is TRBV18 and J is TRBJ1-2, with 8 bases that match TRBD1. Germline V gene lookup returns CDR1 KGHSH and CDR2 LQKENI. After removal of 0 bases from V and 5 bases from J, the junction contained 5 bases not matched to a gene. This CDR3 region has 15 residues. The CDR3 region is CASSPPRQGSYGYTF. The CDR3 DNA is TGTGCCAGCTCACCACCGAGACAGGGGTCTTATGGCTACACCTTC. Looking up the rest from reference TRBV18 and TRBJ1-2 gives the full variable domain: NAGVMQNPRHLVRRRGQEARLRCSPMKGHSHVYWYRQLPEEGLKFMVYLQKENIIDESGMPKERFSAEFPKEGPSILRIQQVVRGDSAAYFCASSPPRQGSYGYTFGSGTRLTVV.

This chain uses TRBV12-3 or TRBV12-4 with TRBJ2-7, with TRBD1 matching 10 bases. With V trimmed by 3 bases and J by 10 bases, 6 bases remained unmatched. CDR3 size: 13 residues. The DNA for the CDR3 is TGTGCCAGCAGTTTTAGACAGGGGGCAGAACAGTACTTC. This gives the protein CASSFRQGAEQYF.

This chain uses TRBV30 with TRBJ2-1, with 9 bases lining up with TRBD1. CDR3 length: 15 residues. V lost 1 base, J lost 2 bases, and 3 bases stayed unmatched. Per the germline V gene, CDR1 is GTSNPN and CDR2 is SVGIG (reference sequence). The CDR3 nucleotides read TGTGCCTGGAGTGGAGGACAGGGGACCTACAATGAGCAGTTCTTC. This encodes CAWSGGQGTYNEQFF.

This clone was picked up a small number of times. The J gene is TRBJ2-1, the V gene TRBV28; D gene ambiguous. Per the germline V gene, CDR1 is MDHEN and CDR2 is SYDVKM. CDR3 length: 12 amino acids. V was clipped by 2 bases and J by 11 bases, with 10 bases between them. CDR3 loop: CASSLNGLKQFF. The CDR3 DNA follows: TGTGCCAGCAGTTTAAATGGCCTAAAGCAGTTCTTC.

This chain links TRBV5-1 with TRBJ2-1, with 8 bases fitting TRBD2. Germline assignment: CDR1 SGHRS and CDR2 YFSETQ. Trimming removed 5 bases from V and 4 bases from J; junction bases left unmatched: 5. This CDR3 is 14 amino acids long. The CDR3 region is CASRERGPYNEQFF. The CDR3 DNA reads TGCGCCAGCAGGGAGCGGGGGCCATACAATGAGCAGTTCTTC.

This clone was counted a few times. As DNA, the CDR3 is TGTGCCAGCAGCCAAGAGGAGACCTATGGCTACACCTTC. Translated: CASSQEETYGYTF. This chain links TRBV14 with TRBJ1-2; D gene ambiguous. CDR3 length: 13 amino acids. In germline, CDR1 is SGHDN, CDR2 FVKESK. V shed 0 bases and J shed 4 bases, with 6 bases lying between them.

The chain employs TRBV28 and TRBJ1-2; TRBD1 matches 10 bases. Germline-derived CDR1 and CDR2 are MDHEN and SYDVKM. V lost 2 bases and J lost 5; bases outside the gene matches: 5. The CDR3 loop spans 15 amino acids. CDR3 protein: CASSLEGQGPYGYTF. The CDR3 DNA sequence: TGTGCCAGCAGTTTAGAGGGACAGGGGCCTTATGGCTACACCTTC.

The gene calls are TRBV5-1 and TRBJ2-1; 7 nucleotides match TRBD2. Germline CDR1 reads SGHRS; CDR2 reads YFSETQ. J lost 10 bases, V lost 0 bases, and 7 bases had no gene match. This CDR3 is built from 14 residues. CDR3 amino acids: CASSLEGERGEQFF. The CDR3 DNA follows: TGCGCCAGCAGCTTGGAAGGGGAGCGGGGAGAGCAGTTCTTC.

The CDR3 sequence: CASSLGSGAAQYF. CDR3 in DNA: TGTGCCAGCAGCTTGGGCAGCGGGGCAGCCCAGTACTTC. This rearrangement joins TRBV7-2 to TRBJ2-5; TRBD2 matches 7 bases. V lost 3 bases to trimming and J lost 9 bases; unmatched junction nucleotides: 7. This CDR3 comprises 13 residues. Germline V lookup: CDR1 SGHTA, CDR2 FQGNSA. Supplemented by reference TRBV7-2 and TRBJ2-5, the full variable domain reads GAGVSQSPSNKVTEKGKDVELRCDPISGHTALYWYRQSLGQGLEFLIYFQGNSAPDKSGLPSDRFSAERTGGSVSTLTIQRTQQEDSAVYLCASSLGSGAAQYFGPGTRLLVL.

V gene TRBV2 combines with J gene TRBJ2-5; 13 positions agree with TRBD2. The CDR3 contains 16 residues. J was trimmed by 4 bases and V by 4 bases; bases with no gene match: 6. Per germline, CDR1 SNHLY and CDR2 FYNNEI. CDR3 sequence: CASSVTSGGATETQYF. CDR3 DNA: TGTGCCAGCAGTGTAACTAGCGGGGGGGCGACAGAGACCCAGTACTTC.

J is TRBJ2-3 and V is TRBV5-1; D is ambiguous. Germline values: CDR1 SGHRS, CDR2 YFSETQ. The V and J ends lost 0 bases and 3 bases respectively, with 8 bases between them. The CDR3 extends over 14 amino acids. CDR3 sequence (DNA): TGCGCCAGCAGCTTGGATAGGGTAACAGATACGCAGTATTTT. It specifies CASSLDRVTDTQYF.

This clone was counted a few times. The DNA for the CDR3 is TGTGCCACCAGCAGAGGTAGATTAGCCAAAAACATTCAGTACTTC. It specifies CATSRGRLAKNIQYF. The chain joins TRBV15 to TRBJ2-4; D gene ambiguous. This CDR3 is built from 15 residues. V dropped 1 base and J dropped 0 bases, with 7 bases sitting between them. Per the germline V gene, CDR1 is LNHNV and CDR2 is YYDKDF (reference sequence).

V usage is TRBV7-2 and J usage is TRBJ2-5; possibly TRBD2 for D (5 bases). V was cut by 1 base and J by 2 bases, with 8 bases left in between. This CDR3 region has 14 residues. Germline CDR1 reads SGHTA; CDR2 reads FQGNSA. CDR3 protein: CASSLVEGQETQYF. The CDR3 DNA follows: TGTGCCAGCAGCTTAGTTGAGGGTCAAGAGACCCAGTACTTC.